This T cell receptor beta chain originates from a study of lymphopenia after photon versus proton radiotherapy. Broader study findings: Proton therapy kept repertoires fairly stable, unlike photons, which gained effector/memory cells.

Concerning this clone: The antigen is not known.

CDR3 length: 15 residues. V was pared by 1 base and J by 6 bases, with 12 bases between. The germline V gene encodes CDR1 SGHNT and CDR2 YENEEA. Method: immunoSEQ multiplex PCR; TCRdb's copy keeps in-frame clones and lacks some. The profile shows approximately 80,000 clones, more than 70% of them singletons. The sequence was collected from a man in his fifties or sixties with pancreatic cancer. The chain is built from TRBV11-3 and TRBJ2-2; D gene uncertain. Here the sequenced sample was peripheral blood, taken from a patient treated with proton-based radiotherapy. CDR3 nucleotide sequence: TGTGCCAGCAGCTTAGCTCAATTAGGTCCCGGGGAGCTGTTTTTT. Amino acids: CASSLAQLGPGELFF.